The clone carrying this TCR beta chain was observed once. These data originate in a study of blood T cell repertoires in COVID-19. Method: immunoSEQ multiplex PCR; TCRdb's copy keeps in-frame clones and lacks some. Of over 90,000 clones in the sample, about 91% were seen once. The CDR3 extends over 15 amino acids. Trimming took 6 bases from V and 3 from J; bases not matched to a gene: 8. Germline CDR1 MNHEY, CDR2 SVGAGI. This chain links TRBV6-5 with TRBJ1-1; 9 bases map to TRBD1. Sequencing was done on a sample of peripheral blood. The source of this sequence is a man aged 18 to 35 with acute or convalescent COVID-19. In DNA, the CDR3 is TGTGCCAGCAGCCCAAACAGGGGGCTGGACACTGAAGCTTTCTTT. This gives the protein CASSPNRGLDTEAFF.